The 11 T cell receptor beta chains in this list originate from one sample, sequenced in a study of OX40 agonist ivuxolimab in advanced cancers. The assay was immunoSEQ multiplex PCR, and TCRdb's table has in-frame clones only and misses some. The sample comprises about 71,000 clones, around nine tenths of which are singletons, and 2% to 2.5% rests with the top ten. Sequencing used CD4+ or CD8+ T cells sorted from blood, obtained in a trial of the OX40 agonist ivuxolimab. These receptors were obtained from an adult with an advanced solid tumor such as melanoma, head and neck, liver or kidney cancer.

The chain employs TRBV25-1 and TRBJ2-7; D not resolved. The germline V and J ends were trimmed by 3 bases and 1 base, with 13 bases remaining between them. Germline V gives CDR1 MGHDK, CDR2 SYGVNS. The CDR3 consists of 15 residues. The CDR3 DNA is TGTGCCAGCAGTGAGATCTCTAGAGAATCCTACGAGCAGTACTTC. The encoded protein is CASSEISRESYEQYF.

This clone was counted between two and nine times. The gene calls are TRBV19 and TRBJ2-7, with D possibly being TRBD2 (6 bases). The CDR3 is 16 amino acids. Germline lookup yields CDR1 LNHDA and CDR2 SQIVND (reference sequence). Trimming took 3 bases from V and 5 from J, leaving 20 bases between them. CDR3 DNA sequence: TGTGCCAGTAGTATGAGTTTAGGGACTTCTCACAACGAGCAGTACTTC. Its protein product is CASSMSLGTSHNEQYF.

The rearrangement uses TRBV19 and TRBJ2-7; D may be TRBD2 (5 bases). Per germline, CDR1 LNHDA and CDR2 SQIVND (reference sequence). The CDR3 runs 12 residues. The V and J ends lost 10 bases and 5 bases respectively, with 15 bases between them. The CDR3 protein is CATSRGSHEQYF. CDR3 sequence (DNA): TGTGCCACCTCTCGAGGGAGCCACGAGCAGTACTTC.

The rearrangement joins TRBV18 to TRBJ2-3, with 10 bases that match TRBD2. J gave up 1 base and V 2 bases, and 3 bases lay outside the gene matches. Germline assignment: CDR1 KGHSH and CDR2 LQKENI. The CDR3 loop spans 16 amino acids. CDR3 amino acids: CASSPFTSGGTDTQYF. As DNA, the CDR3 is TGTGCCAGCTCACCATTCACTAGCGGGGGCACAGATACGCAGTATTTT.

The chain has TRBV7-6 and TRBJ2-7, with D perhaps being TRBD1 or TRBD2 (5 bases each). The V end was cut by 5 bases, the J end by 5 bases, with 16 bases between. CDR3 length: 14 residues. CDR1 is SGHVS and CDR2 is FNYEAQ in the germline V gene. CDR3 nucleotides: TGTGCCAGCAGCCCTCGAGAAGGGGAGAACGAGCAGTACTTC. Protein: CASSPREGENEQYF.

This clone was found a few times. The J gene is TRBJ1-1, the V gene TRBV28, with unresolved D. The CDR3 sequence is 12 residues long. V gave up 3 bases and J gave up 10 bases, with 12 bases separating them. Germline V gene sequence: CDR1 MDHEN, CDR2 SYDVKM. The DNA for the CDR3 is TGTGCCAGCAGTTTGGTAGCCTCGGTAGCTTTCTTT. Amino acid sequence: CASSLVASVAFF. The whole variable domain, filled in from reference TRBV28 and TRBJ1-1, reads DVKVTQSSRYLVKRTGEKVFLECVQDMDHENMFWYRQDPGLGLRLIYFSYDVKMKEKGDIPEGYSVSREKKERFSLILESASTNQTSMYLCASSLVASVAFFGQGTRLTVV.

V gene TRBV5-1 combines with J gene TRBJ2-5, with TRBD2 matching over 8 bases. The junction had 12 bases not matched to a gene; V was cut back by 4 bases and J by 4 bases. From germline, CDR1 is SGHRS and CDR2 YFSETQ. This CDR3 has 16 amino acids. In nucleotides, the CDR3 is TGCGCCAGCAGCGCTACTAGCGGATTAACGGGAGAGACCCAGTACTTC. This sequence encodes CASSATSGLTGETQYF.

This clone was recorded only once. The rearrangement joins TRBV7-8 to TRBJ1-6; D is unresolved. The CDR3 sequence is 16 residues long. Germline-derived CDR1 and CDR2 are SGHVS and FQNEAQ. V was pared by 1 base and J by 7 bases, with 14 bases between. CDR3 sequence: CASSLGAGSGNSPLHF. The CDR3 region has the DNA TGTGCCAGCAGCTTAGGGGCCGGGAGTGGCAATTCACCCCTCCACTTT.

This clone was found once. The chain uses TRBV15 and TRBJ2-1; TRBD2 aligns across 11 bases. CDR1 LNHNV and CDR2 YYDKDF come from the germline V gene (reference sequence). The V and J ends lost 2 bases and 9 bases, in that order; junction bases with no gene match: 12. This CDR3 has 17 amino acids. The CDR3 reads CATSRPLLAGAVSEQFF. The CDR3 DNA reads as TGTGCCACCAGCAGACCTTTACTAGCGGGGGCCGTCAGTGAGCAGTTCTTC.

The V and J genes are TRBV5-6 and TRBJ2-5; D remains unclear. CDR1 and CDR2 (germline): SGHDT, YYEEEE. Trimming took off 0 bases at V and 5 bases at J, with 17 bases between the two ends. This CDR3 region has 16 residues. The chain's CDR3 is CASSLAEAMKVETQYF. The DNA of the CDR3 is TGTGCCAGCAGCTTGGCAGAGGCTATGAAGGTGGAGACCCAGTACTTC.

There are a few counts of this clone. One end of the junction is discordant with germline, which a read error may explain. CDR3 amino acids: CASTLTGHYGYTF. The CDR3 DNA reads as TGTGCCAGCACCTTGACAGGGCACTATGGCTACACCTTC. The chain links TRBV5-6 to TRBJ1-2, with 7 bases that match TRBD1. Per germline, CDR1 SGHDT and CDR2 YYEEEE. The CDR3 contains 13 residues. Complete variable domain (other parts from reference TRBV5-6 and TRBJ1-2): DAGVTQSPTHLIKTRGQQVTLRCSPKSGHDTVSWYQQALGQGPQFIFQYYEEEERQRGNFPDRFSGHQFPNYSSELNVNALLLGDSALYLCASTLTGHYGYTFGSGTRLTVV.